This TCR beta chain emerged from a study of glioma-infiltrating T cells after dendritic cell vaccination. Assay: immunoSEQ multiplex PCR; the TCRdb copy retains only in-frame clones and omits some. The sample contains about 87,000 clones, over 80% of which appear only once. Time point reported: after dendritic cell vaccination, including at tumor progression/relapse. Blood PBMC samples: pre-vaccination, two weeks post third vaccination, and at tumor progression. The germline V gene encodes CDR1 LNHNV and CDR2 YYDKDF (reference sequence). V dropped 0 bases and J dropped 3 bases, with 8 bases sitting between them. This CDR3 region has 15 residues.

The sample was blood, taken after dendritic cell vaccination. This chain uses TRBV15 with TRBJ2-2, with a weak D call TRBD1 (6 bases). The receptor was derived from a human donor with glioblastoma. The CDR3 DNA follows: TGTGCCACCAGCAGAGACGGACAGCACACCGGGGAGCTGTTTTTT. This translates into CATSRDGQHTGELFF. The full variable domain, completed using reference TRBV15 and TRBJ2-2, is DAMVIQNPRYQVTQFGKPVTLSCSQTLNHNVMYWYQQKSSQAPKLLFHYYDKDFNNEADTPDNFQSRRPNTSFCFLDIRSPGLGDTAMYLCATSRDGQHTGELFFGEGSRLTVL.